Listed below are T cell receptor beta chains from one sample, sequenced in a study of CXCR3-negative and CXCR3-positive naive CD8 T cells. TCRdb re-called the 5' RACE reads, yielding one record per CDR3 amino acid sequence without DNA. The sample has approximately 96,000 distinct CDR3 sequences. The sample taken for sequencing was naive CXCR3+ CD8+ T cells from blood. The receptors originated from a human donor in good health. Some clones in this sample may be carry-over from other donors' samples. Both conserved end residues are part of each CDR3. Each record gives: J gene, V gene, CDR3 protein.

TRBJ2-3	TRBV7-6	CASNPSGGAADTQYF
TRBJ2-2	TRBV29-1	CSVEGSRGSHTGELFF
TRBJ1-1	TRBV29-1	CSVWTEKSNTEAFF
TRBJ2-2	TRBV29-1	CSVVQPGPGELFF
TRBJ2-2	TRBV4-2	CASSHQEGGFTGELFF
TRBJ2-1	TRBV28	CASSSYFRDSSYNEQFF
TRBJ2-4	TRBV7-2	CASSFGYGVAKNIQYF
TRBJ2-5	TRBV7-3	CASSGRETQYF
TRBJ2-1	TRBV7-6	CASSYDGGGLAGHNEQFF
TRBJ2-5	TRBV14	CASSQGFGVGETQYF
TRBJ2-1	TRBV28	CASSLSLKNEQFF
TRBJ2-1	TRBV7-3	CASSPQVKGEQFF
TRBJ2-7	TRBV7-9	CASSSPEGLYEQYF
TRBJ1-4	TRBV29-1	CSVEDPGQKTNEKLFF
TRBJ2-2	TRBV11-2	CASSLEGSPSNTGELFF
TRBJ1-1	TRBV30	CAWTGGDYTEAFF
TRBJ2-5	TRBV6-1	CASTERYRGLETQYF